This entry is about one TCR beta chain. Its specificity is not known. This sample is drawn from a study of T cells expressing NK-cell markers. In the study overall: Seropositivity for HCMV was found in most of the eight sequenced donors, with one seronegative. Study-level results: About 6 donors had dominant NKG2C+ clonotypes that comprised about 1.0-8% of their CD8+ T cells. HCMV specificity of the expanded NKG2C+ T cell clones was not established. These clonotypes, the leaders elsewhere, also led the CD3+CD56-NKG2C+ fraction in a handful of donors.

Germline V gives CDR1 SGHTA, CDR2 FQGTGA. This CDR3 is built from 13 residues. Each CDR3 protein gets one entry in TCRdb, which reprocessed the 5' RACE reads and gives no DNA. This sample's clone table lists approximately 440,000 distinct CDR3 sequences. Sequencing was carried out using blood T cells: a sorted CD56 or NKG2C T cell subset, CD4+ or CD8+ T cells, or bulk PBMC T cells (not recorded which). The chain links TRBV7-3 to TRBJ2-2; the TCRdb D gene call, TRBD2, has no DNA to confirm it. The clonotype was recovered from a woman in her fifties or sixties in good health. Here the CDR3 reads CASTPLGTGELFF. Variable domain in full (rest from reference TRBV7-3 and TRBJ2-2): GAGVSQTPSNKVTEKGKYVELRCDPISGHTALYWYRQSLGQGPEFLIYFQGTGAADDSGLPNDRFFAVRPEGSVSTLKIQRTERGDSAVYLCASTPLGTGELFFGEGSRLTVL.